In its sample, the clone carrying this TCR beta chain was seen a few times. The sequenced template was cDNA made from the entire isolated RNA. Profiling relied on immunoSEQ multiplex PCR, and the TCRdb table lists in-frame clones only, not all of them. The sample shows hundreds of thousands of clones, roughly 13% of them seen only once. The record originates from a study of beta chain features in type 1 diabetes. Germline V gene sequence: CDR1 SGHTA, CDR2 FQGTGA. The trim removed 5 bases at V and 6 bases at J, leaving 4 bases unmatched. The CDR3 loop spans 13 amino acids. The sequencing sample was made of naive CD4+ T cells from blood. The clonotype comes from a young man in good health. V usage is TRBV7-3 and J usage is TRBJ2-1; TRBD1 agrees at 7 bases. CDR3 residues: CASSPGTANEQFF. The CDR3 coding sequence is TGTGCCAGCAGCCCGGGGACAGCCAATGAGCAGTTCTTC.